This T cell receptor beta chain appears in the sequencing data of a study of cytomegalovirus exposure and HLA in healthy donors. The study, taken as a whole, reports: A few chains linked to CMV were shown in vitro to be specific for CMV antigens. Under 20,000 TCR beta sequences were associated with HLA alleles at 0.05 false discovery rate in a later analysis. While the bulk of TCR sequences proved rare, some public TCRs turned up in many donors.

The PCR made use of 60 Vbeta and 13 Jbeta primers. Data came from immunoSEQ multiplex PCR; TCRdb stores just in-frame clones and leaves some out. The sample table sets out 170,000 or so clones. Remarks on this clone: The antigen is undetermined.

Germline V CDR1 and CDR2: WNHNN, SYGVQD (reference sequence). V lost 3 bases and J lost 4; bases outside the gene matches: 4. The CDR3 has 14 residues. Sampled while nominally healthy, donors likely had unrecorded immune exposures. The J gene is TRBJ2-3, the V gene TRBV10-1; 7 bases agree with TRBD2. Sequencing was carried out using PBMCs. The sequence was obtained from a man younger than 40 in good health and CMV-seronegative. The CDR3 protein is CASSDGSGADTQYF. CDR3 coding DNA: TGCGCCAGCAGTGACGGCAGCGGGGCAGATACGCAGTATTTT.